Listed here are 16 T cell receptor beta chains from one sample, sequenced in a study of blood T cells in healthy people across ages. PCR was performed a second time for about 6 to 11 cycles using a sample-barcoded 5' primer and a J-beta primer mix. Each CDR3 protein gets one entry after TCRdb re-called the 5' RACE reads with MiXCR. The table has roughly 700,000 distinct CDR3 sequences, 49% seen once. The sample consisted of blood. These receptors were obtained from a woman in her fifties or sixties in good health.

V and J are TRBV4-2 and TRBJ2-1, with 10 bases fitting TRBD2. The DNA end is more similar to TRBJ2-7, so the J call may be wrong. CDR1 LGHNA and CDR2 YNFKEQ come from the germline V gene. The CDR3 covers 16 residues. The CDR3 coding sequence is TGTGCCAGCAGCCAAAGAGCGGGAGGGCCGCTGGGAGAGCAGTACTTC. It encodes CASSQRAGGPLGEQYF.

For the CDR3, the DNA is TGCAGTGCTACCTTTCCCGGGACAGGGGGACTGCGTACTGAAGCTTTCTTT. It codes for CSATFPGTGGLRTEAFF. The chain is built from TRBV20-1 and TRBJ1-1; 11 bases agree with TRBD1. CDR1 and CDR2 from the germline V gene are DFQATT and SNEGSKA (reference sequence). The junction had 15 bases not matched to a gene; V was cut back by 4 bases and J by 5 bases. The CDR3 length is 17 residues.

On this clonotype: One junction end disagrees with the germline gene, perhaps due to a read error. The CDR3 reads CSASRGGISSGVNVLTF. Written as DNA, the CDR3 is TGCAGTGCTAGTAGGGGAGGAATTAGCTCTGGGGTCAACGTCCTGACTTTC. The chain employs TRBV20-1 and TRBJ2-6, with D possibly TRBD2 on 6 matching bases. The CDR3 has 17 residues. Germline V gene data show CDR1 as DFQATT and CDR2 as SNEGSKA (reference sequence).

This clonotype has just a few counts. The chain uses TRBV5-8 and TRBJ1-4, with 8 bases fitting TRBD1. The ends lost 4 bases at V and 4 bases at J; junction bases unmatched: 6. Germline CDR1 SGHTS, CDR2 YDEGEE. The CDR3 loop spans 15 amino acids. CDR3 nucleotide sequence: TGTGCCAGCAGCCGAACAGGGGGTTATAATGAAAAACTGTTTTTT. Its translation: CASSRTGGYNEKLFF.

The DNA of the CDR3 is TGTGCCAGCAGCCAGGTGATCACCCATACACCCCTCCACTTT. It encodes CASSQVITHTPLHF. The rearrangement uses TRBV14 and TRBJ1-6; D gene uncertain. The germline V gene has CDR1 SGHDN and CDR2 FVKESK. V gave up 3 bases and J gave up 11 bases, with 14 bases separating them. CDR3 length: 14 amino acids.

In regard to this clonotype: This may arise from a read error, as a much more abundant clone is one base away. The genes are TRBV6-2 or TRBV6-3 and TRBJ2-1, with D unclear. Germline V gene data show CDR1 as MNHEY and CDR2 as SVGEGT. Trimming pared 8 bases from V and 1 base from J, leaving 9 bases between. CDR3 length equals 13 residues. The CDR3 loop reads CASALESYNEQFF. CDR3 nucleotide sequence: TGTGCCAGCGCTCTAGAGTCCTACAATGAGCAGTTCTTC.

The rearrangement uses TRBV28 and TRBJ1-4, with 7 bases that match TRBD1. The ends lost 6 bases at V and 7 bases at J; junction bases unmatched: 5. Germline V CDR1 and CDR2: MDHEN, SYDVKM. The CDR3 length is 13 residues. CDR3 protein: CASREQGTEKLFF. The CDR3 region has the DNA TGTGCCAGCAGAGAACAGGGGACTGAAAAACTGTTTTTT.

This chain joins TRBV28 and TRBJ2-4; D is unclear. Deletions cut 5 bases from V and 1 base from J, with 9 bases between. The germline V gene has CDR1 MDHEN and CDR2 SYDVKM. This CDR3 contains 14 residues. The CDR3: CASSKSWAKNIQYF. CDR3 in DNA: TGTGCCAGCAGTAAGTCCTGGGCCAAAAACATTCAGTACTTC.

The V gene is TRBV7-2, the J gene TRBJ1-6; 7 bases fit TRBD1. The CDR3 runs to 15 residues. Trimming at V came to 5 bases and at J to 9 bases, leaving 10 bases not matched to a gene. Germline values: CDR1 SGHTA, CDR2 FQGNSA. The CDR3 sequence: CASSNNVGGISPLHF. CDR3 coding DNA: TGTGCCAGCAGCAATAATGTAGGGGGCATTTCACCCCTCCACTTT.

The chain combines TRBV2 with TRBJ1-1, with D possibly TRBD1 on 5 matching bases. The CDR3 extends over 18 amino acids. The germline V and J ends were trimmed by 5 bases and 3 bases, with 25 bases remaining between them. Germline CDR1 and CDR2: SNHLY and FYNNEI. The chain's CDR3 is CASSPAGGRAGRDTEAFF. The CDR3 bases are TGTGCCAGCAGTCCCGCGGGAGGCAGGGCGGGAAGGGACACTGAAGCTTTCTTT.

CDR3 DNA: TGCAGTCCCTCAGGCGCTGCTAACTATGGCTACACCTTC. Translation: CSPSGAANYGYTF. The genes are TRBV20-1 and TRBJ1-2; D ambiguous. The V end was cut by 8 bases, the J end by 0 bases, with 13 bases between. Looked up from germline, CDR1 is DFQATT and CDR2 is SNEGSKA (reference sequence). The CDR3 extends over 13 amino acids.

This clonotype appeared a few times. The V call is TRBV9, the J call TRBJ2-7; TRBD1 is a possible D gene (6 bases). The J call may be faulty, since TRBJ2-5 better matches the DNA end. Germline assignment: CDR1 SGDLS and CDR2 YYNGEE. CDR3 length: 15 residues. CDR3 in DNA: TGTGCCAGCAGCGAACAGGGACGAGCCGGGGAGACCCAGTACTTC. Translation: CASSEQGRAGETQYF.

The J gene is TRBJ1-2, the V gene TRBV7-3; 9 bases align to TRBD1. V trimming: 5 bases; J trimming: 7 bases; junction bases outside the gene matches: 11. Per the germline V gene, CDR1 is SGHTA and CDR2 is FQGTGA. The CDR3 is 15 amino acids. This CDR3 is CASSPGTGSRGGYTF. The CDR3 coding sequence is TGTGCCAGCAGCCCCGGGACAGGGAGTAGGGGTGGCTACACCTTC.

This clonotype appeared a few times. The chain is built from TRBV20-1 and TRBJ2-4; 7 bases match TRBD2. The germline V gene has CDR1 DFQATT and CDR2 SNEGSKA (reference sequence). CDR3 length: 14 amino acids. J was trimmed by 8 bases and V by 3 bases; bases with no gene match: 10. CDR3 in DNA: TGCAGTGCTAGGGGGAGCGGGGTCCGGGACATTCAGTACTTC. This sequence encodes CSARGSGVRDIQYF.

The V call is TRBV20-1, the J call TRBJ2-5; 13 nucleotides agree with TRBD2. Matching the DNA end better, TRBJ2-7 makes the J call doubtful. From germline, CDR1 is DFQATT and CDR2 SNEGSKA (reference sequence). This CDR3 comprises 13 residues. CDR3: CSGLAGVVYEQYF. The CDR3 nucleotides read TGCTCAGGACTAGCGGGAGTAGTCTACGAGCAGTACTTC.

The chain recombines TRBV11-2 with TRBJ2-3; D is ambiguous. Trimming stripped 1 base from V and 0 bases from J, with 11 bases between. The V gene's germline CDR1 is SGHAT and CDR2 FQNNGV. The CDR3 runs to 16 residues. The CDR3 DNA is TGTGCCAGCAGCTTAGGTGTCGATTATAGCACAGATACGCAGTATTTT. This sequence encodes CASSLGVDYSTDTQYF.